Sequencing of this T cell receptor (beta chain) was carried out in a study of CD8+CD57+ T cells in acquired aplastic anemia listed by TCRdb under 2018. Background for the entire study: A mean of around 3 ug of DNA, ranging from about 0.2 to 27.4 ug, was extracted from sorted CD4+ and CD8+ cells. CD8+CD57+ expansion was defined as frequency above the mean frequency observed in healthy subjects.

The cysteine opens and the phenylalanine closes a CDR3 of 15 amino acids. The read is trimmed to its CDR3 DNA, 45 bases read in frame from base 1. In the germline V gene, CDR1 corresponds to SGHTA and CDR2 to FQGTGA. After removal of 5 bases from V and 5 bases from J, the junction retains 7 bases not matched to a gene. Points on this clonotype: Its antigen remains unidentified. No base quality values were provided; no much bigger clone lies one nucleotide off.

TCR beta VDJ combination and CDR3 sequence profiling used genomic DNA as the template. An Illumina HiSeq 2000 was the platform used for TCR repertoire sequencing. The source study handled its data this way. Repertoire assessment relied on Simpson's diversity index, CDR3 size and DJ length profiles, and TRBV/TRBJ rearrangement plots. The most abundant DNA sequence in the deep sequencing data was taken as the immunodominant clone. CDR3 amino acid sequences were screened for sharing across subjects and were compared with published repertoires and the VDJdb database. Using fastp at Q25 and MiXCR, TCRdb reprocessed the public reads and kept productive beta chains. Each CDR3 protein appears once, grouped with its most common genes and DNA. TCRdb, not the original authors, processed these V and J calls. The sample table records under 350,000 distinct CDR3 sequences; roughly 53% of these occur just once. Of the sample, 1.3% is held by the ten largest clones.

Study-wide conclusions, independent of this receptor: Patients and healthy controls showed no significant difference in CD8+ Simpson's diversity (P=0.060). Around 30 CD8+ CDR3 sequences were shared between patients and controls but appeared highly expressed in patients and within their immunodominant clones.

Patients chosen for sequencing had shown expansion of CD8+CD57+ cells by flow cytometry. Every patient had severe acquired aplastic anemia, diagnosed using the International Study of Aplastic Anemia and Agranulocytosis and Camitta criteria. At the time blood was sampled, none of the patients had received any therapy. In the study, sorted CD4+ and CD8+ blood T cells from patients with severe aplastic anemia and from healthy subjects underwent deep sequencing of TCR repertoires. In the USA, patient enrollment took place under clinicaltrials.gov protocols 00001620, 01623167, 00001397, 00071045, 00081523 and 00961064. Ficoll-Paque density gradient centrifugation was used to isolate peripheral blood mononuclear cells. Before DNA extraction, CD4+ and CD8+ T cells were sorted with FACS or magnetic beads.

The sample taken for sequencing was sorted CD4+, CD8+, or CD8+CD57+ T cells (not recorded which) from PBMCs. This TCR derives from a human donor with aplastic anemia. The chain is made from TRBV7-3 and TRBJ2-1; 9 central bases correspond to TRBD2. CDR3 loop: CASSLSGGTNNEQFF. The nucleotide sequence reads TGTGCCAGCAGCCTCAGCGGGGGGACAAACAATGAGCAGTTCTTC.